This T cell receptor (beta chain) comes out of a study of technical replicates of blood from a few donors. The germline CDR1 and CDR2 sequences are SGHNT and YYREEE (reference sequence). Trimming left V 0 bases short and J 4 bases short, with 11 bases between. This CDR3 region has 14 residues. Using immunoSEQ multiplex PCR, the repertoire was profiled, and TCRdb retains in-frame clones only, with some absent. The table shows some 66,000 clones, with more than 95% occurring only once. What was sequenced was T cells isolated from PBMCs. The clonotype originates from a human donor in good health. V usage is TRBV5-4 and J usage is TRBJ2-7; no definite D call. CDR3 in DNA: TGTGCCAGCAGCTTGGGAAGTAGAGGATACGAGCAGTACTTC. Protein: CASSLGSRGYEQYF.